This TCR beta chain was recorded in a study of blood T cell repertoires in COVID-19. Sequencing used immunoSEQ multiplex PCR; TCRdb keeps in-frame clones, though not all of them. This table has around 150,000 clones, 75% to 85% appearing once. CDR1 is SNHLY and CDR2 is FYNNEI in the germline V gene. The junction had 5 bases not matched to a gene; V was cut back by 5 bases and J by 4 bases. This CDR3 comprises 14 residues. This receptor was identified in a man aged 60 to 69 with acute or convalescent COVID-19. The specimen was peripheral blood. The chain recombines TRBV2 with TRBJ2-3, with 8 nucleotides matching TRBD2. The chain's CDR3 is CASSKTSVADTQYF. CDR3 coding DNA: TGTGCCAGCAGTAAGACTAGCGTCGCAGATACGCAGTATTTT.